The 24 T cell receptor beta chains reported below all come from one sample, sequenced in a study of beta chain features in type 1 diabetes. Every isolated RNA sample was fully reverse transcribed, so sequencing captured expressed TCRB transcripts. Only in-frame clones appear in the TCRdb table, and some are missing; sequencing was by immunoSEQ multiplex PCR. The sample consists of roughly 730,000 clones, around an eighth of them appearing once. Antigens of these TCRs are unknown. Notes on the study in general: TCRB CDR3s from Type 1 diabetes patients were moderately but significantly shorter in all four CD4+ subsets.

Sequences were obtained from naive CD4+ T cells from blood. The receptors come from a man between 18 and 29 years old with type 1 diabetes.

This clone has a handful of counts. The rearrangement joins TRBV7-6 to TRBJ1-6; 10 nucleotides match TRBD1. Looked up from germline, CDR1 is SGHVS and CDR2 is FNYEAQ. V was pared by 6 bases and J by 0 bases, with 5 bases of the junction left unmatched. This CDR3 is built from 17 residues. CDR3 DNA: TGTGCCAGCAGTCCGGGACAGGGGAGCTCCTATAATTCACCCCTCCACTTT. Amino acid sequence: CASSPGQGSSYNSPLHF.

This clone was seen more than once but under ten times. The rearrangement links TRBV5-6 to TRBJ1-2, with a tentative D call TRBD1 (5 bases). Between the trimmed V and J ends, which lost 5 bases and 2 bases, there was a span of 13 bases. Looked up from germline, CDR1 is SGHDT and CDR2 is YYEEEE. The length of the CDR3 is 14 residues. The CDR3 region has the DNA TGTGCCAGCAGAAGGGCGGGGGAAAACTATGGCTACACCTTC. It translates to CASRRAGENYGYTF.

The J gene is TRBJ1-2, the V gene TRBV9; D is uncertain. This CDR3 region has 15 residues. V gave up 2 bases and J gave up 2 bases, with 13 bases separating them. Germline CDR1 and CDR2: SGDLS and YYNGEE. The CDR3 loop reads CASSVAGSPNYGYTF. CDR3 bases: TGTGCCAGCAGCGTGGCGGGGTCGCCGAACTATGGCTACACCTTC.

This clone was observed a handful of times. One junction end does not reproduce the germline sequence, and a read error may be involved. The chain carries TRBV28 and TRBJ2-4; tentative D call: TRBD1 (6 bases). The V gene's germline CDR1 is MDHEN and CDR2 SYDVKM. CDR3 length equals 13 residues. The CDR3: CASSSQPGTQRSF. Written as DNA, the CDR3 is TGTGCCAGCAGTTCCCAACCCGGGACACAGAGGTCCTTC.

This clone was observed a handful of times. The CDR3 DNA follows: TGTGCCAGCAGCTTAGATTTGAGGGGGACAGATACGCAGTATTTT. Residues: CASSLDLRGTDTQYF. The gene calls are TRBV7-2 and TRBJ2-3; possibly TRBD1 for D (6 bases). V lost 1 base, J lost 3 bases, and 11 bases lay in between. This CDR3 spans 15 amino acids. CDR1 and CDR2 (germline): SGHTA, FQGNSA.

This clone was observed a few times. The rearrangement joins TRBV7-2 to TRBJ2-2, with 7 bases identical to TRBD2. The V and J ends lost 5 bases and 7 bases, in that order; junction bases with no gene match: 10. The CDR3 is 15 residues long. Germline assignment: CDR1 SGHTA and CDR2 FQGNSA. CDR3 residues: CASSPGDYLGGELFF. The CDR3 bases are TGTGCCAGCAGCCCCGGGGACTACCTCGGCGGGGAGCTGTTTTTT.

This clone turned up a few times. This chain connects TRBV5-6 to TRBJ1-5; unclear D gene. The CDR3 extends over 13 amino acids. The germline V gene encodes CDR1 SGHDT and CDR2 YYEEEE. V lost 0 bases and J lost 7, with 8 bases in between. The CDR3 DNA sequence: TGTGCCAGCAGCTTGGGGGATAAACAGCCCCAGCATTTT. Encoded protein: CASSLGDKQPQHF.

This clone was seen more than once but under ten times. The V call is TRBV5-1, the J call TRBJ1-1; no reliable D call. Deletions cut 0 bases from V and 3 bases from J, with 9 bases between. CDR1 and CDR2 from the germline V gene are SGHRS and YFSETQ. There are 14 residues in the CDR3. CDR3 protein: CASSLETVYTEAFF. The CDR3 bases are TGCGCCAGCAGCTTGGAGACGGTTTACACTGAAGCTTTCTTT.

This clone showed up just a few times. The V call is TRBV6-6, the J call TRBJ1-3, with a weak D call TRBD1 (6 bases). Germline V gene lookup returns CDR1 MNHNY and CDR2 SVGAGI (reference sequence). The CDR3 runs 15 residues. Trimming took 2 bases from V and 0 from J, leaving 8 bases between them. CDR3 nucleotide sequence: TGTGCCAGCAGTTACATGGACAGCTCTGGAAACACCATATATTTT. Translated: CASSYMDSSGNTIYF.

This clone occurred a few times. The chain uses TRBV6-5 and TRBJ1-4; perhaps TRBD1 as D (6 bases). The CDR3 extends over 15 amino acids. V gave up 6 bases and J gave up 6 bases, with 17 bases separating them. Looked up from germline, CDR1 is MNHEY and CDR2 is SVGAGI. This CDR3 is CASSLLGYRDEKLFF. CDR3 DNA sequence: TGTGCCAGCAGCCTACTCGGATACAGGGATGAAAAACTGTTTTTT.

The chain joins TRBV5-1 to TRBJ2-2; D call uncertain. Germline V gene data show CDR1 as SGHRS and CDR2 as YFSETQ. The CDR3 is 15 amino acids. Trimming stripped 2 bases from V and 2 bases from J, with 10 bases between. The CDR3 protein is CASSLPLGNTGELFF. CDR3 coding DNA: TGCGCCAGCAGCTTACCTCTGGGAAACACCGGGGAGCTGTTTTTT.

In its sample, this clone was seen a few times. The rearrangement joins TRBV5-1 to TRBJ2-5; no definite D call. Germline V gene lookup returns CDR1 SGHRS and CDR2 YFSETQ. There are 13 residues in the CDR3. Trimming took off 4 bases at V and 1 base at J, with 8 bases between the two ends. The CDR3 here is CASSRDLQETQYF. In DNA form, the CDR3 reads TGCGCCAGCAGCAGGGATCTCCAAGAGACCCAGTACTTC.

Only a few counts were recorded for this clone. V and J are TRBV7-9 and TRBJ1-6; D might be TRBD1 (6 bases). V shed 2 bases and J shed 8 bases, with 16 bases lying between them. This CDR3 contains 16 residues. Looked up from germline, CDR1 is SEHNR and CDR2 is FQNEAQ (reference sequence). The CDR3 sequence is CASSLYGGRPDSPLHF. The DNA of the CDR3 is TGTGCCAGCAGCTTATATGGGGGGCGCCCGGATTCACCCCTCCACTTT.

Concerning this clone: The sample carries other DNA sequences with the same CDR3. V gene TRBV5-1 combines with J gene TRBJ2-1; D is perhaps TRBD1 (6 bases). This CDR3 is 13 amino acids long. Germline loops: CDR1 SGHRS, CDR2 YFSETQ. V lost 4 bases and J 4 bases, leaving 9 bases between the germline ends. For the CDR3, the DNA is TGCGCCAGCAGCCTAGGACAGTACAATGAGCAGTTCTTC. As protein: CASSLGQYNEQFF.

The genes are TRBV7-8 and TRBJ2-5, with TRBD1 identical over 7 bases. The germline V gene encodes CDR1 SGHVS and CDR2 FQNEAQ. The CDR3 contains 13 residues. J gave up 3 bases and V 5 bases, and 3 bases lay outside the gene matches. CDR3 DNA sequence: TGTGCCAGCAGCCAGGGGGTGGAAGAGACCCAGTACTTC. Its translation: CASSQGVEETQYF.

This chain uses TRBV7-2 with TRBJ2-7, with D perhaps TRBD2 (7 bases). Germline-derived CDR1 and CDR2 are SGHTA and FQGNSA. Deletions cut 5 bases from V and 7 bases from J, with 24 bases between. The CDR3 totals 16 residues. The CDR3: CASSRPQGRDYGEQYF. DNA of the CDR3: TGTGCCAGCAGCCGACCTCAGGGGAGGGATTACGGGGAGCAGTACTTC.

The chain combines TRBV7-9 with TRBJ1-2, with a weak D call TRBD1 (6 bases). Germline values: CDR1 SEHNR, CDR2 FQNEAQ (reference sequence). This CDR3 spans 14 amino acids. Trimming left V 4 bases short and J 2 bases short, with 11 bases between. CDR3 coding DNA: TGTGCCAGCAGCTCACAGGGACCAAACTATGGCTACACCTTC. It yields the protein CASSSQGPNYGYTF.

The CDR3 nucleotides are TGTGCCAGCAGTGAAGACAGGGGGTCTACCTTC. Translation: CASSEDRGSTF. The chain is built from TRBV2 and TRBJ1-2, with TRBD1 matching over 8 bases. The CDR3 consists of 11 residues. Germline CDR1 and CDR2: SNHLY and FYNNEI. J lost 14 bases, V lost 1 base, and 3 bases had no gene match.

The gene calls are TRBV18 and TRBJ1-6, with D perhaps matching TRBD1 (5 bases). The germline V and J ends were trimmed by 2 bases and 8 bases, with 13 bases remaining between them. CDR1 is KGHSH and CDR2 is LQKENI in the germline V gene. There are 15 residues in the CDR3. For the CDR3, the DNA is TGTGCCAGCTCACCAGCAGGGCTTCGTGATTCACCCCTCCACTTT. This sequence encodes CASSPAGLRDSPLHF. Together with reference TRBV18 and TRBJ1-6, the CDR3 gives the full variable domain: NAGVMQNPRHLVRRRGQEARLRCSPMKGHSHVYWYRQLPEEGLKFMVYLQKENIIDESGMPKERFSAEFPKEGPSILRIQQVVRGDSAAYFCASSPAGLRDSPLHFGNGTRLTVT.

In its sample, this clone was seen a few times. J is TRBJ1-2 and V is TRBV4-1; 7 bases line up with TRBD1. V lost 1 base to trimming and J lost 7 bases; unmatched junction nucleotides: 6. The CDR3 runs to 14 residues. CDR1 MGHRA and CDR2 YSYEKL come from the germline V gene. The chain's CDR3 is CASSQVLGGPGYTF. The CDR3 DNA reads TGCGCCAGCAGCCAAGTGCTAGGGGGCCCTGGCTACACCTTC.

The chain combines TRBV10-3 with TRBJ2-1, with a tentative D call TRBD1 (6 bases). The V end lost 4 bases, the J end lost 0 bases, and 16 bases lay between the germline ends. The CDR3 is 17 amino acids. CDR1 is ENHRY and CDR2 is SYGVKD in the germline V gene. CDR3 amino acids: CAISVSGQVSSYNEQFF. The CDR3 DNA follows: TGTGCCATCAGTGTGTCGGGACAAGTGAGCTCCTACAATGAGCAGTTCTTC.

V and J are TRBV6-6 and TRBJ1-4, with a possible D match to TRBD1 (5 bases). V was trimmed by 5 bases and J by 4 bases, leaving 11 bases between them. The CDR3 runs to 14 residues. Germline V lookup: CDR1 MNHNY, CDR2 SVGAGI (reference sequence). The CDR3 DNA sequence: TGTGCCAGCAGTACAGGAACCTATAATGAAAAACTGTTTTTT. Translated: CASSTGTYNEKLFF.

This clone was detected a few times. The chain recombines TRBV30 with TRBJ2-1, with D tentatively TRBD1 (6 bases). V was cut by 3 bases and J by 5 bases, with 11 bases left in between. The CDR3 length is 13 residues. CDR1 is GTSNPN, CDR2 SVGIG, per germline (reference sequence). Written as DNA, the CDR3 is TGTGCCTGGAGCGTGGACAGCAACAATGAGCAGTTCTTC. Amino acid sequence: CAWSVDSNNEQFF.

The sample holds a few counts of this clone. The chain employs TRBV30 and TRBJ2-5; weak D call: TRBD2 (5 bases). This CDR3 has 13 amino acids. The ends were cut back, 3 bases at V and 1 base at J, with 9 bases in the middle. From germline, CDR1 is GTSNPN and CDR2 SVGIG (reference sequence). The CDR3 DNA sequence: TGTGCCTGGAGACCCCGGGGCCAAGAGACCCAGTACTTC. This sequence encodes CAWRPRGQETQYF. Drawing the rest from reference TRBV30 and TRBJ2-5, the complete variable domain is SQTIHQWPATLVQPVGSPLSLECTVEGTSNPNLYWYRQAAGRGLQLLFYSVGIGQISSEVPQNLSASRPQDRQFILSSKKLLLSDSGFYLCAWRPRGQETQYFGPGTRLLVL.